This T cell receptor beta chain is from a study of T cells after yellow fever vaccination. Study-level results: FACS-sorted repertoires could contain abundant clonotypes contaminating from the bulk population. Primary-vaccination clones mostly resurfaced post-booster (96% CD4, roughly 90% CD8).

Looked up from germline, CDR1 is DFQATT and CDR2 is SNEGSKA (reference sequence). CDR3 length: 14 amino acids. V was pared by 1 base and J by 0 bases, with 8 bases between. TCRdb reanalysed the 5' RACE reads using MiXCR and keeps one entry per CDR3 protein. Of 620,000 or so distinct CDR3 sequences in the sample, 17% were seen once. This clonotype was seen a handful of times. Its cognate antigen is unknown. The gene calls are TRBV20-1 and TRBJ2-3, with D unresolved. This material consisted of PBMCs, taken 4 to 5 days after the first yellow fever vaccination. The source of this sequence is a man younger than 30 who received the YFV17D yellow fever vaccine. The CDR3 coding sequence is TGCAGTGCTAGAGCACCAGGTAGCACAGATACGCAGTATTTT. It yields the protein CSARAPGSTDTQYF.